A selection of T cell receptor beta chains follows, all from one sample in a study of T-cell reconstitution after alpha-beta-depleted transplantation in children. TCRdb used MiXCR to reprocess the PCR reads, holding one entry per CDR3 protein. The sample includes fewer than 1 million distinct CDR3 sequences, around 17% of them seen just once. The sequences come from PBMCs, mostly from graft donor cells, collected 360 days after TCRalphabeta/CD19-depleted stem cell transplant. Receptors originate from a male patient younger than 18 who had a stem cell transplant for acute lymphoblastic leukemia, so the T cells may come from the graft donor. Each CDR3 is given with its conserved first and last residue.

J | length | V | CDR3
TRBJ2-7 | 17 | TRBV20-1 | CSARDRGVGSSRSEQYF
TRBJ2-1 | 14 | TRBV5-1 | CASSTRDRGGEQFF
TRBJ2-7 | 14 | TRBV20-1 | CSAQKGQPSYEQYF
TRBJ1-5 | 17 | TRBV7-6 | CASSLGIIQGLNQPQHF
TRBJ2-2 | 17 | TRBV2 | CASSPHLTGSNTGELFF
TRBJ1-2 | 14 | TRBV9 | CASSGGQGRYGYTF
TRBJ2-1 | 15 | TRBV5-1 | CASSLAGRHYNEQFF
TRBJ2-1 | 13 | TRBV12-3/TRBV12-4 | CASSDRGGNEQFF
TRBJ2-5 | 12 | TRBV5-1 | CASSLFQETQYF
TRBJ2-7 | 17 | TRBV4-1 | CASSQLAGGPRSYEQYF
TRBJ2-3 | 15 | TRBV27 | CASSSPRGSTDTQYF
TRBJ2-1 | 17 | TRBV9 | CASSVDLLAGANNEQFF
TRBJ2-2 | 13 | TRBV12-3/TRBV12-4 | CASTHTNTGELFF
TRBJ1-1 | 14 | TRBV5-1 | CASSFRGRETEAFF
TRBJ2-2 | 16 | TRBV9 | CASSVEGGFNTGELFF
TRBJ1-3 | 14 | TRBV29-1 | CSVEVDGPGNTIYF
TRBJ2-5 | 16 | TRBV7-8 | CASSFSPLAQQETQYF
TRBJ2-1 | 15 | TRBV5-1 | CASSYGGGSYNEQFF
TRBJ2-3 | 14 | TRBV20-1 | CSAPGLADQDTQYF
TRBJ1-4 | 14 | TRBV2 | CASLAQSTSEKLFF
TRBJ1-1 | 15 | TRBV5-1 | CASSSGGLVYTEAFF
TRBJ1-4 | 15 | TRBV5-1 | CASSLQSATNEKLFF
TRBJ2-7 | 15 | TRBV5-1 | CASRVIGSSSYEQYF
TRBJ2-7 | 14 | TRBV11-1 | CASRPASEAYEQYF
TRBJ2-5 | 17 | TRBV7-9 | CASSPRRGSGFEETQYF
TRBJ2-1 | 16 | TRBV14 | CASGFSGSKDYNEQFF
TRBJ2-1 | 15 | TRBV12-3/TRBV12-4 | CASSSRLAGGNEQFF
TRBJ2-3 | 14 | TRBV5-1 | CASSLQGVTDTQYF
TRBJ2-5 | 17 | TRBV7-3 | CASSFSGLAGGKETQYF
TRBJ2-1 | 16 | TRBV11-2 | CASSSLSRSIDNEQFF
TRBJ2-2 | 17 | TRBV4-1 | CASSQEGLAANTGELFF
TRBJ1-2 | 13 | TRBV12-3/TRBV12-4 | CASGQMKGRGYTF
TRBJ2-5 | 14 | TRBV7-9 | CASSLWTDPGTQYF
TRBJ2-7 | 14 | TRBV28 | CASIGQGSSYEQYF
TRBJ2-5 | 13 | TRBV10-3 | CAIRGDRGETQYF
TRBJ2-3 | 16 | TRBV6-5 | CASSYSSGSEVDTQYF
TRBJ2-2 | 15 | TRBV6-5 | CASRSGTGTTGELFF
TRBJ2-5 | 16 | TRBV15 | CATSGRTGYGGGTQYF
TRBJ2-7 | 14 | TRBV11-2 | CASSLGDRRREQYF
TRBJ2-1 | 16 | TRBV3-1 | CASSRSSVHFYNEQFF
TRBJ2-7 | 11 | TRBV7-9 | CASSFEGEQYF